This record looks at one T cell receptor (beta chain) sequence and its context. These data are taken from a study of blood T cell repertoires in COVID-19. Overall study context: Acute and convalescent COVID-19 samples came from the United States, Italy and Spain. The analysed material was cDNA or gDNA that came from T cells, B-cell-depleted T cells, or PBMCs.

Trimming removed 1 base from V and 2 bases from J, with 12 bases in between. Germline V gene lookup returns CDR1 KGHSH and CDR2 LQKENI. The CDR3 loop spans 16 amino acids. The authors' processing: Quantification of nucleated cells was approximated via reference gene primer amplification. Assay used: immunoSEQ multiplex PCR; TCRdb lists only in-frame clones, some missing. The V and J calls and clone size were taken over from that table, and D and trimming were inferred from the DNA. The repertoire holds tens of thousands of clones, with 86% as singletons. The chain is built from TRBV18 and TRBJ1-5; D might be TRBD1 (6 bases). Sequenced sample: peripheral blood. The clonotype originates from a human donor in a cohort sampled during active COVID-19. The CDR3 sequence: CASSPLEQGGNQPQHF. The DNA for the CDR3 is TGTGCCAGCTCACCACTAGAACAGGGAGGCAATCAGCCCCAGCATTTT.